This TCR beta chain was identified in a study of blood T cell repertoires in COVID-19. CDR3 length: 16 residues. V shed 0 bases and J shed 4 bases, with 16 bases lying between them. In the 2 weeks before study entry, exposed participants met a COVID-19 case, which was PCR-confirmed or clinician-diagnosed. Measured with immunoSEQ multiplex PCR; TCRdb has only the in-frame clones, and not every one. The sample has around 250,000 clones, 75% to 95% seen once. The sequenced material came from PBMCs or T cells enriched from blood (not recorded which). The receptor's source is a man aged 35 to 55 who had been exposed to COVID-19. V is TRBV23-1 and J is TRBJ2-7; D might be TRBD2 (7 bases). TRBV23-1 is given ORF status, its function remaining uncertain. The CDR3: CASSQSPGGPSYEQYF. CDR3 DNA sequence: TGCGCCAGCAGTCAATCGCCGGGGGGCCCCTCTTACGAGCAGTACTTC.